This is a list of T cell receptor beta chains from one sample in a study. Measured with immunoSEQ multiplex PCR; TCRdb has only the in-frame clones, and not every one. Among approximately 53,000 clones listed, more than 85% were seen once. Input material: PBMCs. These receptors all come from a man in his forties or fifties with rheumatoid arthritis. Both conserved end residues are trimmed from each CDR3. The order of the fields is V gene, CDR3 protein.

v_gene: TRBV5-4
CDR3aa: ASSFNSREQY

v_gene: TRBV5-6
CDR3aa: ASSLAVSGRETQY

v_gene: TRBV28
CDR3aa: ASTPGQGRVIYNSPLH

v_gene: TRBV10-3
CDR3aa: AIRSLAETYNEQF

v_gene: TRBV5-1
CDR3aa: ASSLDRAGANVLT

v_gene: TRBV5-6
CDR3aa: ASSPWTANTEAF

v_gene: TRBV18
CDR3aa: ASSRGQGPDTQY

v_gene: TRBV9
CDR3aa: ASSDLSPNNEQF

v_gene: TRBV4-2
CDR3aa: ASSQVDSAAYNEQF

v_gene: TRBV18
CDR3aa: ASSPRDSLEAF

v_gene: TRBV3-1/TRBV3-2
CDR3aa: ASSKAGSGQPQH

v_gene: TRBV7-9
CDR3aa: ASSRAGGVGTEAF

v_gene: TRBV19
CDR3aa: ASSFLPVSPGNTIY

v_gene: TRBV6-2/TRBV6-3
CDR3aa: ASSFIGDTQY

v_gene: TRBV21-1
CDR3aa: ASSNGRINQPQH

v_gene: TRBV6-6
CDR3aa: ASSYSGTYKLF

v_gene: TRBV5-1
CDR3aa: ASGPGQGYNEQF

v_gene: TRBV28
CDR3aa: ASSFPGTGRANYGYT

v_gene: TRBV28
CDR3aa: ASSLESGRYGYT

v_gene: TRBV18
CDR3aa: ASSLGGPPEEAF

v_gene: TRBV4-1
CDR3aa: ASSLWTGANNEQF

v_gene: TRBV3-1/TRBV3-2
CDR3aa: ASSQDRSSYNEQF

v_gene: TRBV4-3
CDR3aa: ASSQQAGEGYEQY

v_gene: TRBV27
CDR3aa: ASSLWGSGDKQF

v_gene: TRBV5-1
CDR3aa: ASSLPTTDTQY

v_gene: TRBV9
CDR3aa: ASSVGDTPYEQY

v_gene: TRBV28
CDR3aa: ASTDSNQPQH

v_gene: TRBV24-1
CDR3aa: ATSDPKYTDTQY

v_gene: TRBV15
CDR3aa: ATSRGGSGNTIY

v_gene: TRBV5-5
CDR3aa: ASSLGLGIYEQY

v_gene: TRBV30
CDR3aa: AWGQGAGEQY

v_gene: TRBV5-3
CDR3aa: ARSAGTGGRVAGPGEQY

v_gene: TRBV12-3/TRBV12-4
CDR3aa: ASSHSNQPQH

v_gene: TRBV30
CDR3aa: ACQTGRLGLAGKETQY

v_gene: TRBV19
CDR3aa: ATGQALTSGANVLT

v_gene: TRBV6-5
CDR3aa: ASSSWGNEQY

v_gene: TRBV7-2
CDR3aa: ASSQPRNEQY

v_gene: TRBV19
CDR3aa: ATRDSSSYEQY

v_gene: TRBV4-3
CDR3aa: ASSQGGTAGYT

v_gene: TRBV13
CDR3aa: ASSPGGQGTHYGYT

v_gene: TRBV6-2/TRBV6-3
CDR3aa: ASSYPGTVLFGYT

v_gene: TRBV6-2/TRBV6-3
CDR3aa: ASSPGTAPEAF

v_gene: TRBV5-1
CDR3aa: ASSFGVSGTDTQY

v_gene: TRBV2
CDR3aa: ASSSQGWRQPQH

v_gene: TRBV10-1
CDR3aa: ASQTGGLTGELF

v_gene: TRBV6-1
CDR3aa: ASSEALLGPTDTQY

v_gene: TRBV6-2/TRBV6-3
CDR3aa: ASSQNRGGANVEAF

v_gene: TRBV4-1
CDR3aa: ASSQGGGDTEAF

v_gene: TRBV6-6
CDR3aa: ASSYSGNNQPQH

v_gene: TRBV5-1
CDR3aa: ASSLAETGETNEKLF

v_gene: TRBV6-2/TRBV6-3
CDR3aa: ASSPRGQGYNQPQH

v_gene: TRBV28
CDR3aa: ASSAGTGSADTQY

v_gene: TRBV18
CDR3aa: ASSPGVGDHSNQPQH

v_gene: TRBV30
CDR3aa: AWSVAGGYNEQF

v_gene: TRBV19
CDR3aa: ASSIDLNRVNTEAF